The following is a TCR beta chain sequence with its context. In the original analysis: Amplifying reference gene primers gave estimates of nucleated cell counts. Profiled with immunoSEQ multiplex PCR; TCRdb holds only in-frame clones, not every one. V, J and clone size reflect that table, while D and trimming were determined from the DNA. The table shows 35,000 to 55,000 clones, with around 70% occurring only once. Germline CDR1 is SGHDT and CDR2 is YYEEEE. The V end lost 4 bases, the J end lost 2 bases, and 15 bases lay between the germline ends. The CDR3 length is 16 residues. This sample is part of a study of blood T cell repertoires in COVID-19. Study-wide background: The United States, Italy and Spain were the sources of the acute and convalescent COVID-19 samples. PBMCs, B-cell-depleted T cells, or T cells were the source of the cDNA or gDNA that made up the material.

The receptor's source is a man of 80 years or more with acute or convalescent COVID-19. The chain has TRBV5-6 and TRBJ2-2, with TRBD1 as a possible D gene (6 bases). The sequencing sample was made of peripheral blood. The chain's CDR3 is CASSPTRTENTGELFF. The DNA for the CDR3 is TGTGCCAGCAGCCCCACCCGGACAGAAAACACCGGGGAGCTGTTTTTT.